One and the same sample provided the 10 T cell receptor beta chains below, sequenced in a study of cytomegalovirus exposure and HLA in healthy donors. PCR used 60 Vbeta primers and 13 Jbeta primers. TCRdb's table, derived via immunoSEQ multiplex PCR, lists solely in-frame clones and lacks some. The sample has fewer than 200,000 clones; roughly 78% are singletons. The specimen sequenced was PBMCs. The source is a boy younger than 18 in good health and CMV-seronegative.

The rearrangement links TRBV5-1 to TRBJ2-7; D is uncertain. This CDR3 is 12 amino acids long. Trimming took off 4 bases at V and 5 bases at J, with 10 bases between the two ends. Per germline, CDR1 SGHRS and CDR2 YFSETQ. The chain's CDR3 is CASSTEWDEQYF. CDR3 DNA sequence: TGCGCCAGCAGCACGGAGTGGGACGAGCAGTACTTC.

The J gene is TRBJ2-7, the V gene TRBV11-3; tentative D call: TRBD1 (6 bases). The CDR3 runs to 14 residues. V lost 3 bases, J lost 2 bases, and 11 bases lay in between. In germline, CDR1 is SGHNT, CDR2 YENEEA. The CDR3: CASSFPDRTYEQYF. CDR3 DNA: TGTGCCAGCAGCTTCCCTGACAGGACCTACGAGCAGTACTTC.

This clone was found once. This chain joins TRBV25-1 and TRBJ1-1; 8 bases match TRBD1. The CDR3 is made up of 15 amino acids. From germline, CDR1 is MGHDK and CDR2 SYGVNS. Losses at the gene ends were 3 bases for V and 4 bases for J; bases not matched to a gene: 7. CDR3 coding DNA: TGTGCCAGCAGTGACCCGACAGGGGTGACCACTGAAGCTTTCTTT. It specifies CASSDPTGVTTEAFF.

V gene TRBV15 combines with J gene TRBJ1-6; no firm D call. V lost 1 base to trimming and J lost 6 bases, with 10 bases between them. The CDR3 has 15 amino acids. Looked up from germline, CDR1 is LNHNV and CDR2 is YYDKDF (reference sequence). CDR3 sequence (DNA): TGTGCCACCAGCAGAGTCGCAGGTACTAATTCACCCCTCCACTTT. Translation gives CATSRVAGTNSPLHF.

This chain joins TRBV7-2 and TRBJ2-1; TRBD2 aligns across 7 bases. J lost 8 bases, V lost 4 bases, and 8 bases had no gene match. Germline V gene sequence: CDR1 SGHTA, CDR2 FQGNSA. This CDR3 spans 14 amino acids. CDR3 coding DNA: TGTGCCAGCAGCTCTGTACTAGCGATGGATGAGCAGTTCTTC. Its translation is CASSSVLAMDEQFF. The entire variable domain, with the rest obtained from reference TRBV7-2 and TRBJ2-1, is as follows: GAGVSQSPSNKVTEKGKDVELRCDPISGHTALYWYRQSLGQGLEFLIYFQGNSAPDKSGLPSDRFSAERTGGSVSTLTIQRTQQEDSAVYLCASSSVLAMDEQFFGPGTRLTVL.

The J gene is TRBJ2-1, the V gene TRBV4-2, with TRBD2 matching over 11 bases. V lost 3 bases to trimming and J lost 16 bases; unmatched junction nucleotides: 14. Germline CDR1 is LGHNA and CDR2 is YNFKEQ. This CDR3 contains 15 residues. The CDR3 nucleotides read TGTGCCAGCAGCCAGACCCTAGCGGGAGGTAAGAAACAATTCTTC. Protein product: CASSQTLAGGKKQFF.

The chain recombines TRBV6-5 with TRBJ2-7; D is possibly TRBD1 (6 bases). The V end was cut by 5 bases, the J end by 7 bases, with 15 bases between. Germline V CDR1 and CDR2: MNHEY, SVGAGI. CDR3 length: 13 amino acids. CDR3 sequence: CASSGGRPVEQYF. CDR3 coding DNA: TGTGCCAGCAGTGGGGGCAGGCCAGTAGAGCAGTACTTC.

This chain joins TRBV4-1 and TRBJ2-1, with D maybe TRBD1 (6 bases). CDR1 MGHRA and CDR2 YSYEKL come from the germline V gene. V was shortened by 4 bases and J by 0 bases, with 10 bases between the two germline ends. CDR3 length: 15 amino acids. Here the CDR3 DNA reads TGCGCCAGCAGCCCAGGGGAGAGCTCCTACAATGAGCAGTTCTTC. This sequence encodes CASSPGESSYNEQFF.

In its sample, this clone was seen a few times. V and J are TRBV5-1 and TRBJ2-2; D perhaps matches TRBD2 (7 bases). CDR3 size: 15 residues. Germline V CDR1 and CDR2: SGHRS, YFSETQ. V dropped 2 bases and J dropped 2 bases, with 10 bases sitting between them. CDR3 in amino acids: CASSLGGGNTGELFF. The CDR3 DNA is TGCGCCAGCAGCTTAGGGGGGGGAAACACCGGGGAGCTGTTTTTT.

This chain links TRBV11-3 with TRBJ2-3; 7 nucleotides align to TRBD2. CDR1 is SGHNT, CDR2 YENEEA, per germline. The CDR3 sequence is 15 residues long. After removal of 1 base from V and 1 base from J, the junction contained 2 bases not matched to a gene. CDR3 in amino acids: CASSLGGGGTDTQYF. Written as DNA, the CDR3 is TGTGCCAGCAGCTTAGGGGGAGGGGGCACAGATACGCAGTATTTT. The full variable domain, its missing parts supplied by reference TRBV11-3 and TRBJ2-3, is EAGVVQSPRYKIIEKKQPVAFWCNPISGHNTLYWYLQNLGQGPELLIRYENEEAVDDSQLPKDRFSAERLKGVDSTLKIQPAELGDSAVYLCASSLGGGGTDTQYFGPGTRLTVL.